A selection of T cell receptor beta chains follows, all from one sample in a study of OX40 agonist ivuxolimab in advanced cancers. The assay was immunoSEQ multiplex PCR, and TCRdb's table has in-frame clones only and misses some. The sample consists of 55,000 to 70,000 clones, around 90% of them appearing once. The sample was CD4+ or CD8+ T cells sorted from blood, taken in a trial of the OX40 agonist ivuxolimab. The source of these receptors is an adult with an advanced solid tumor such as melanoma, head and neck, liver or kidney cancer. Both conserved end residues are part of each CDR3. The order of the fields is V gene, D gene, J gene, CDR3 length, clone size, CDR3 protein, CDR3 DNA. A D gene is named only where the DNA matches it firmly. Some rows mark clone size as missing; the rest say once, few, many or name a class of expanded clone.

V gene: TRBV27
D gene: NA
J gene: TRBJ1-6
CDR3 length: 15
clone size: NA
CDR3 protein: CASSLFHSSGSPLHF
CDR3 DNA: TGTGCCAGCAGTTTATTTCACAGTTCAGGGTCACCCCTCCACTTT

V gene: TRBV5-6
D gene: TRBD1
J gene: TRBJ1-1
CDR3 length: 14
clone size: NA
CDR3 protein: CASSWGTGGTEAFF
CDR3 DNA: TGTGCCAGCAGCTGGGGGACAGGGGGCACTGAAGCTTTCTTT

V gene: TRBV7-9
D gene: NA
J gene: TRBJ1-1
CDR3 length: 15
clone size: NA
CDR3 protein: CASPSEGGSGTEAFF
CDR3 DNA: TGTGCCAGCCCATCCGAGGGGGGATCCGGCACTGAAGCTTTCTTT

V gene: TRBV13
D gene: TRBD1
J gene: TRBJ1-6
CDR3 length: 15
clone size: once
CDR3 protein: CASSPDRGYNSPLHF
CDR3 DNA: TGTGCCAGCAGCCCAGACAGGGGGTATAATTCACCCCTCCACTTT

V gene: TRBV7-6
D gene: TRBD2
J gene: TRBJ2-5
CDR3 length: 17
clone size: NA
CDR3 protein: CASSQTPTAGVGETQYF
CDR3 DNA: TGTGCCAGCAGCCAAACCCCTACGGCGGGGGTAGGGGAGACCCAGTACTTC

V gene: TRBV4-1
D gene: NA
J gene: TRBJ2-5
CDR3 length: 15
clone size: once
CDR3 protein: CASSQDFMDRETQYF
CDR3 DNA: TGCGCCAGCAGCCAAGATTTTATGGACCGAGAGACCCAGTACTTC

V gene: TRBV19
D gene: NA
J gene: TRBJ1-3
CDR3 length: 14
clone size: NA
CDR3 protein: CASSITGSGNTIYF
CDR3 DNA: TGTGCCAGTAGTATCACAGGGTCGGGAAACACCATATATTTT

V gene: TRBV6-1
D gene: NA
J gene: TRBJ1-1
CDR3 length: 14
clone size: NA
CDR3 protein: CASSEAGGGTEAFF
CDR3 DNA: TGTGCCAGCAGTGAAGCGGGGGGGGGCACTGAAGCTTTCTTT

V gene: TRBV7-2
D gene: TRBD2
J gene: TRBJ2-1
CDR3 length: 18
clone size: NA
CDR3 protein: CASSVAGEWGANLNEQFF
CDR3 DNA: TGTGCCAGCAGCGTAGCGGGGGAATGGGGGGCGAACTTGAATGAGCAGTTCTTC

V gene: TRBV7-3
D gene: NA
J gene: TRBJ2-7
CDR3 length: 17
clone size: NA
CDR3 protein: CASKKEEHRCPDYEQYF
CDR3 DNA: TGTGCCAGCAAAAAAGAGGAACATCGGTGCCCGGACTACGAGCAGTACTTC

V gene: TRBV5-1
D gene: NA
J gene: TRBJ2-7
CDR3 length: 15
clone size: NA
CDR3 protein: CASSLSRDGGYEQYF
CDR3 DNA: TGCGCCAGCAGCTTGTCCCGGGACGGAGGCTACGAGCAGTACTTC

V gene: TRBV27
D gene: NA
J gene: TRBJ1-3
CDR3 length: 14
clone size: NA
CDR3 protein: CASSRRGTGNTIYF
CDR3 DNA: TGTGCCAGCAGTCGAAGGGGGACTGGAAACACCATATATTTT

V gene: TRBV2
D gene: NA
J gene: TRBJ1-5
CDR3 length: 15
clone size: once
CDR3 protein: CASSEGVKSNQPQHF
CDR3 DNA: TGTGCCAGCAGTGAAGGGGTCAAAAGCAATCAGCCCCAGCATTTT

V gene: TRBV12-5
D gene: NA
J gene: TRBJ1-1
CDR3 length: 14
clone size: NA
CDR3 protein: CASVSQRFHTEAFF
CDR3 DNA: TGTGCTAGTGTTTCACAGCGATTCCACACTGAAGCTTTCTTT

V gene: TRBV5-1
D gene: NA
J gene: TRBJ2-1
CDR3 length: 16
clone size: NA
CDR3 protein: CASGGAGGLSYNEQFF
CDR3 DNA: TGCGCCAGCGGGGGAGCTGGCGGCTTGAGTTACAATGAGCAGTTCTTC